This T cell receptor beta chain was documented in a study of cytomegalovirus exposure and HLA in healthy donors. Across the whole study: In an early release, HLA-typed donors contributed approximately 82 million unique TCR sequences. Study findings and constraints: Most of the CMV-associated TCR beta chains (in a later analysis) appeared to be HLA-restricted.

CDR3 length: 19 amino acids. Germline V CDR1 and CDR2: SNHLY, FYNNEI. V gave up 0 bases and J gave up 10 bases; unmatched junction bases: 19. Use of 60 Vbeta and 13 Jbeta primers characterized the PCR. As handled by the study authors: It was a later analysis that counted 79 million or so unique TCR beta chains, of which roughly 10 million were shared. Profiled with immunoSEQ multiplex PCR; TCRdb holds only in-frame clones, not every one. That table supplies the V and J calls and clone size; D and trimming were determined from the DNA. This table has about 190,000 clones, roughly four fifths appearing once. As to this clone: Its antigen is unidentified.

Healthy bone marrow donors made up the donors. The chain links TRBV2 to TRBJ2-1, with 9 bases matching TRBD2. The origin of this receptor is a woman between 25 and 40 years old in good health and CMV-seropositive. The specimen was PBMCs. The CDR3: CASSEAGRGGTSPIPEQFF. The CDR3 DNA is TGTGCCAGCAGTGAAGCTGGCAGAGGCGGGACTAGCCCTATACCGGAGCAGTTCTTC.